This T cell receptor (beta chain) was sequenced during a study of OX40 agonist ivuxolimab in advanced cancers. V lost 0 bases, J lost 5 bases, and 10 bases stayed unmatched. CDR1 LNHNV and CDR2 YYDKDF come from the germline V gene (reference sequence). The CDR3 loop spans 17 amino acids. TCRdb's table, derived via immunoSEQ multiplex PCR, lists solely in-frame clones and lacks some. Of roughly 75,000 clones listed, approximately 89% are singletons. This chain connects TRBV15 to TRBJ2-5, with 9 bases lining up with TRBD2. The TCR originated in an adult with an advanced solid tumor such as melanoma, head and neck, liver or kidney cancer. The sample consisted of CD4+ or CD8+ T cells sorted from blood, taken in a trial of the OX40 agonist ivuxolimab. The CDR3 sequence is CATSRDRASGVSETQYF. The CDR3 nucleotides are TGTGCCACCAGCAGAGATAGGGCTAGCGGGGTTAGTGAGACCCAGTACTTC. The entire variable domain, with the rest obtained from reference TRBV15 and TRBJ2-5, is as follows: DAMVIQNPRYQVTQFGKPVTLSCSQTLNHNVMYWYQQKSSQAPKLLFHYYDKDFNNEADTPDNFQSRRPNTSFCFLDIRSPGLGDTAMYLCATSRDRASGVSETQYFGPGTRLLVL.